What follows is one T cell receptor (beta chain) and its context. Original analysis: Estimates of nucleated cell counts were drawn from the amplification of reference gene primers. TCRdb keeps only in-frame clones here, not all; method: immunoSEQ multiplex PCR. From that table come the V and J calls and clone size; the DNA was used to work out D and trimming. The sample consists of approximately 190,000 clones, approximately 80% of them appearing once. This sample is part of a study of blood T cell repertoires in COVID-19. Study-level background: Sites across the United States, Italy and Spain contributed samples from acute and convalescent COVID-19. From T cells, B-cell-depleted T cells, or PBMCs came the material, which was cDNA or gDNA.

Trimming took 0 bases from V and 2 from J, leaving 21 bases between them. The length of the CDR3 is 19 residues. The germline CDR1 and CDR2 sequences are MNHEY and SVGEGT. The clonotype comes from a human donor in a cohort sampled during active COVID-19. This chain connects TRBV6-2 or TRBV6-3 to TRBJ2-3; D perhaps matches TRBD2 (5 bases). Sequencing was carried out using peripheral blood. For the CDR3, the DNA is TGTGCCAGCAGTTACTCGAGCGTAGATACTAGGCCCAACACAGATACGCAGTATTTT. This gives the protein CASSYSSVDTRPNTDTQYF.